The 23 T cell receptor beta chains in this list originate from one sample, sequenced in a study of shared clonotypes between healthy human individuals. The method was immunoSEQ multiplex PCR; TCRdb's version includes in-frame clones alone and lacks a portion of them. The sample has about a million clones, 70% to 80% seen once; the top ten hold approximately 1.5%. Material for sequencing was memory CD4+ T cells sorted from blood. Subset in this sample: CD45RA-negative fraction. The receptors here all came from a man between 18 and 35 years old in good health.

About this clone itself: Other DNA sequences in the same sample also yield this CDR3. This sequence joins TRBV7-3 and TRBJ1-1; D may be TRBD1 (5 bases). Per the germline V gene, CDR1 is SGHTA and CDR2 is FQGTGA. V was trimmed by 5 bases and J by 5 bases, leaving 12 bases between them. The CDR3 is 13 amino acids. CDR3 protein: CASSSRGGTEAFF. The CDR3 region has the DNA TGTGCCAGCAGCAGTAGGGGAGGTACTGAAGCTTTCTTT.

CDR3 sequence reads: CASSFLSGTNNSPLHF. The CDR3 nucleotides are TGTGCCAGCAGTTTTCTCTCCGGGACAAATAATTCACCCCTCCACTTT. The rearrangement joins TRBV27 to TRBJ1-6; tentatively, D is TRBD1 (6 bases). V dropped 3 bases and J dropped 5 bases, with 14 bases sitting between them. Per germline, CDR1 MNHEY and CDR2 SMNVEV (reference sequence). This CDR3 has 16 residues.

V and J are TRBV15 and TRBJ2-3; 10 bases are a match to TRBD2. The CDR3 is 18 residues long. Per germline, CDR1 LNHNV and CDR2 YYDKDF (reference sequence). Unmatched junction bases numbered 9, after V lost 3 bases and J lost 0 bases. CDR3 DNA sequence: TGTGCCACCAGCAGGCCGGAAGCGGGAGGGATTAGCACAGATACGCAGTATTTT. The encoded protein is CATSRPEAGGISTDTQYF.

This clone was detected only a few times. The rearrangement links TRBV19 to TRBJ2-6; TRBD2 might be the D (5 bases). This CDR3 region has 15 residues. Deletions cut 3 bases from V and 3 bases from J, with 9 bases between. The V gene's germline CDR1 is LNHDA and CDR2 SQIVND (reference sequence). The CDR3 region is CASSITRVGANVLTF. CDR3 sequence (DNA): TGTGCCAGTAGTATCACGCGGGTTGGGGCCAACGTCCTGACTTTC.

The chain couples TRBV18 to TRBJ1-6; D possibly corresponds to TRBD1 (6 bases). The germline gives CDR1 KGHSH, CDR2 LQKENI. The CDR3 loop spans 16 amino acids. Trimming removed 4 bases at V and 7 bases at J, with 17 bases between. CDR3 protein: CASSRQEGSGNSPLHF. The CDR3, as DNA: TGTGCCAGCTCACGACAGGAGGGCTCTGGGAATTCACCCCTCCACTTT.

V and J are TRBV5-1 and TRBJ2-2; TRBD2 matches at 8 bases. Germline loops: CDR1 SGHRS, CDR2 YFSETQ. The CDR3 is 15 residues long. V lost 5 bases, J lost 6 bases, and 9 bases stayed unmatched. CDR3 residues: CASRSTAGVAGELFF. The CDR3 DNA reads TGCGCCAGCAGGTCGACAGCGGGAGTGGCCGGGGAGCTGTTTTTT. Variable domain in full (rest from reference TRBV5-1 and TRBJ2-2): KAGVTQTPRYLIKTRGQQVTLSCSPISGHRSVSWYQQTPGQGLQFLFEYFSETQRNKGNFPGRFSGRQFSNSRSEMNVSTLELGDSALYLCASRSTAGVAGELFFGEGSRLTVL.

Concerning this clone: Within the sample, other DNA sequences also encode this same CDR3. The V call is TRBV5-1, the J call TRBJ2-5; 8 bases align to TRBD2. This CDR3 has 14 residues. Germline V lookup: CDR1 SGHRS, CDR2 YFSETQ. The J segment lost 3 bases and the V segment lost 2 bases, leaving 3 bases of the junction unmatched. CDR3 DNA sequence: TGCGCCAGCAGCTTATCGGGGGGGAAAGAGACCCAGTACTTC. It is translated as CASSLSGGKETQYF.

The chain couples TRBV27 to TRBJ1-3, with D unclear. The germline gives CDR1 MNHEY, CDR2 SMNVEV (reference sequence). The CDR3 totals 13 residues. V shed 3 bases and J shed 2 bases, with 5 bases lying between them. CDR3 in DNA: TGTGCCAGCAGTTTCCTGCCTGGAAACACCATATATTTT. It is translated as CASSFLPGNTIYF.

The rearrangement joins TRBV5-8 to TRBJ2-3; the D is unclear. V lost 0 bases, J lost 4 bases, and 12 bases lay in between. CDR1 is SGHTS and CDR2 is YDEGEE in the germline V gene. This CDR3 is 15 amino acids long. In DNA, the CDR3 is TGTGCCAGCAGCTTGGGACTCCAGGAACCAGATACGCAGTATTTT. It codes for CASSLGLQEPDTQYF.

V usage is TRBV29-1 and J usage is TRBJ2-1, with 8 positions matching TRBD2. The CDR3 length is 15 residues. CDR1 is SQVTM, CDR2 ANQGSEA, per germline. V dropped 6 bases and J dropped 0; count of bases not matched to a gene: 7. The CDR3 DNA reads as TGCAGCGTCGTCCCGGGACTAGTCTCCTACAATGAGCAGTTCTTC. Translating it yields CSVVPGLVSYNEQFF.

This clone was detected only a few times. This rearrangement joins TRBV11-3 to TRBJ2-5, with TRBD1 identical over 8 bases. V was pared by 5 bases and J by 5 bases, with 10 bases of the junction left unmatched. There are 15 residues in the CDR3. Per the germline V gene, CDR1 is SGHNT and CDR2 is YENEEA. CDR3 loop: CASSAGQGVRETQYF. In DNA form, the CDR3 reads TGTGCCAGCAGCGCCGGACAGGGAGTACGGGAGACCCAGTACTTC.

This clone was counted between two and nine times. The chain's CDR3 is CASSLTWGAGVVYEQYF. CDR3 sequence (DNA): TGTGCCAGCAGTCTTACCTGGGGAGCGGGAGTGGTCTACGAGCAGTACTTC. The rearrangement links TRBV7-2 to TRBJ2-7; TRBD2 agrees at 8 bases. The CDR3 spans 17 residues. V gave up 6 bases and J gave up 3 bases; unmatched junction bases: 16. CDR1 and CDR2 from the germline V gene are SGHTA and FQGNSA.

With regard to this clone: Since a much larger clone is just one base distant, this may be a read error. This sequence joins TRBV10-1 and TRBJ2-1, with D uncertain. Germline V CDR1 and CDR2: WNHNN, SYGVQD (reference sequence). The germline V and J ends were trimmed by 4 bases and 5 bases, with 3 bases remaining between them. The CDR3 loop spans 11 amino acids. CDR3 DNA: TGCGCCAGCAGTGGTAACAATGAGCAGTTCTTC. This codes for CASSGNNEQFF.

V and J are TRBV5-1 and TRBJ2-3; TRBD1 matches 11 bases. Germline V CDR1 and CDR2: SGHRS, YFSETQ. V shed 2 bases and J 4 bases; nucleotides not matched to a gene: 3. The CDR3 extends over 15 amino acids. The DNA for the CDR3 is TGCGCCAGCAGCTTCCGGGACAGGGGGGCAGATACGCAGTATTTT. Residues: CASSFRDRGADTQYF.

With respect to this clone: Distinct nucleotide sequences in the sample also encode this CDR3. The chain employs TRBV5-6 and TRBJ2-7; 8 bases fit TRBD2. With V trimmed by 4 bases and J by 2 bases, 8 bases remained unmatched. Germline CDR1 SGHDT, CDR2 YYEEEE. The CDR3 loop spans 15 amino acids. CDR3 sequence (DNA): TGTGCCAGCAGCCTGAGCGCGACTAGCGCCTACGAGCAGTACTTC. Translated, it gives CASSLSATSAYEQYF.

The V and J genes are TRBV30 and TRBJ2-5, with D hard to call. Germline V CDR1 and CDR2: GTSNPN, SVGIG (reference sequence). This CDR3 is 13 amino acids long. DNA for the CDR3: TGTGGAGGATCTTTTACCGCCGGGGAGACCCAGTACTTC. It translates to CGGSFTAGETQYF.

The chain carries TRBV6-5 and TRBJ2-3; TRBD2 is a possible D gene (6 bases). The length of the CDR3 is 16 residues. The germline V gene has CDR1 MNHEY and CDR2 SVGAGI. Trimming shortened V by 2 bases and J by 1 base, and 13 bases separated the two germline ends. DNA of the CDR3: TGTGCCAGCAGTTACGGGAACGGAGGGGGCACAGATACGCAGTATTTT. This sequence encodes CASSYGNGGGTDTQYF.

The genes are TRBV5-1 and TRBJ2-6; D uncertain. Germline lookup yields CDR1 SGHRS and CDR2 YFSETQ. The CDR3 loop spans 16 amino acids. Trimming took 0 bases from V and 3 from J, leaving 10 bases between them. This CDR3 reads CASSLDLAIGANVLTF. In DNA form, the CDR3 reads TGCGCCAGCAGCTTGGATCTGGCTATTGGGGCCAACGTCCTGACTTTC.

The chain recombines TRBV4-3 with TRBJ2-2; the D gene is possibly TRBD2 (6 bases). Germline V CDR1 and CDR2: LGHNA, YSLEER. This CDR3 comprises 17 residues. V dropped 1 base and J dropped 4 bases, with 16 bases sitting between them. CDR3 sequence (DNA): TGCGCCAGCAGCCAAGTTACCTTCCCGGAGGGCACCGGGGAGCTGTTTTTT. This codes for CASSQVTFPEGTGELFF.

This clone was picked up one time. This chain joins TRBV28 and TRBJ1-6, with 8 bases aligning to TRBD1. This CDR3 region has 17 residues. J gave up 0 bases and V 3 bases, and 4 bases lay outside the gene matches. CDR1 is MDHEN and CDR2 is SYDVKM in the germline V gene. CDR3 bases: TGTGCCAGCAGTTTGCGACAGGGGAGCTCCTATAATTCACCCCTCCACTTT. Protein sequence: CASSLRQGSSYNSPLHF.

J is TRBJ1-5 and V is TRBV7-8, with 8 bases lining up with TRBD1. Trimming took 0 bases from V and 7 from J; bases not matched to a gene: 8. The CDR3 totals 16 residues. Germline CDR1 and CDR2: SGHVS and FQNEAQ. The CDR3 DNA follows: TGTGCCAGCAGCTTAGCAGTGACAGGGGTACTGCAGCCCCAGCATTTT. Protein product: CASSLAVTGVLQPQHF.

J is TRBJ2-7 and V is TRBV6-4; 12 bases match TRBD2. CDR1 is MRHNA and CDR2 is SNTAGT in the germline V gene. V shed 4 bases, J shed 3 bases, and the junction held 4 bases outside the gene matches. This CDR3 contains 15 residues. The CDR3 sequence is CASSGPSGGVYEQYF. The DNA of the CDR3 is TGTGCCAGCAGTGGACCTAGCGGGGGGGTCTACGAGCAGTACTTC.

The rearrangement uses TRBV21-1 and TRBJ2-2; the listed D gene, TRBD2, was not tested against the DNA. TRBV21-1 constitutes a pseudogene. This CDR3 is built from 15 residues. CDR3 amino acids: CASTPRSWYTGELFF. Here the CDR3 DNA reads TGTGCCAGCACGCCGAGGTCGTGGTACACCGGGGAGCTGTTTTTT.